A selection of T cell receptor beta chains follows, all from one sample in a study of blood T cell repertoires in COVID-19. The assay was immunoSEQ multiplex PCR, and TCRdb's table has in-frame clones only and misses some. Of around 160,000 clones in the sample, 87% were seen once. Sequenced: peripheral blood. Every receptor here comes from a woman in her sixties or seventies with COVID-19, enrolled during active disease. CDR3s include the opening cysteine and the closing phenylalanine or tryptophan. The D gene is left open where the match is weak. For some rows the clone size is stated as once, few or many, or as a class when expanded; others skip it.

clone_size	d_call	v_call	j_call	cdr3_nt	cdr3_aa
.	TRBD1	TRBV7-2	TRBJ1-2	TGTGCCAGCAGCCGGGACAGGGGGCGAGGAAACTATGGCTACACCTTC	CASSRDRGRGNYGYTF
.	.	TRBV3-1/TRBV3-2	TRBJ1-5	TGTGCCAGCAGCCCACAAGGTTATCAGGGGTTCGGCAATCAGCCCCAGCATTTT	CASSPQGYQGFGNQPQHF
.	.	TRBV3-1/TRBV3-2	TRBJ2-7	TGTGCCAGCAGCCAGGCAGGGCTAGACTACGAGCAGTACTTC	CASSQAGLDYEQYF
.	TRBD1	TRBV11-2	TRBJ1-3	TGTGCCAGCAGCACCAAGGACAGGGCTCTTTTTGGAAACACCATATATTTT	CASSTKDRALFGNTIYF
few	.	TRBV28	TRBJ1-2	TGTGCCAGCAGTTTACCAGCGTTCAACTATGGCTACACCTTC	CASSLPAFNYGYTF
.	TRBD2	TRBV9	TRBJ2-7	TGTGCCAGCAGCGTAGGTAGCGGGGGACCATACGAGCAGTACTTC	CASSVGSGGPYEQYF
.	TRBD1	TRBV27	TRBJ2-7	TGTGCCAGCAGTGGGACAGGGATTTCCTACGAGCAGTACTTC	CASSGTGISYEQYF
once	.	TRBV7-2	TRBJ2-4	TGTGCCAGCAGCTTAGCGTTGGGGGGCAAAAACATTCAGTACTTC	CASSLALGGKNIQYF
.	TRBD1	TRBV5-1	TRBJ1-4	TGCGCCAGCAGCTGGACCGGACAGGGGACTAATGAAAAACTGTTTTTT	CASSWTGQGTNEKLFF
.	TRBD1	TRBV30	TRBJ2-7	TGTGCCTGGAGTGTCGGGACAGGGGGTTCCTACGAGCAGTACTTC	CAWSVGTGGSYEQYF
.	TRBD1	TRBV3-1/TRBV3-2	TRBJ1-1	TGTGCCAGCAGCCAAGGAGGAGGGGGCAGGACTGAAGCTTTCTTT	CASSQGGGGRTEAFF
.	TRBD1	TRBV5-4	TRBJ2-2	TGTGCCAGCAGCCACCGGGACAGGGGACCTGGCGGGGAGCTGTTTTTT	CASSHRDRGPGGELFF
.	TRBD1	TRBV2	TRBJ1-6	TGTGCCAGCGGACTGGACAGGACCTATAATTCACCCCTCCACTTT	CASGLDRTYNSPLHF
.	.	TRBV6-2/TRBV6-3	TRBJ1-4	TGTGCCAGCAGCTTTAGCGGGCTTGCAATTAAAAAACTGTTTTTT	CASSFSGLAIKKLFF
.	.	TRBV19	TRBJ1-5	TGTGCCAGTAGTACTGACAGGAATAATCAGCCCCAGCATTTT	CASSTDRNNQPQHF
.	TRBD1	TRBV5-6	TRBJ1-2	TGTGCCAGCAGCAAAACGACAGGGGGCCTGTCTGGCTACACCTTC	CASSKTTGGLSGYTF
.	TRBD1	TRBV7-9	TRBJ2-3	TGTGCCAGCAGCTCTATGGACAGGGCCGCTAGCACAGATACGCAGTATTTT	CASSSMDRAASTDTQYF
.	.	TRBV30	TRBJ1-2	TGTGCCTGGAACACAGGGAACTATGGCTACACCTTC	CAWNTGNYGYTF
.	.	TRBV7-2	TRBJ1-1	TGTGCCAGCAGCTCGATACGCGGGGGTGGTGAAGCTTTCTTT	CASSSIRGGGEAFF
.	TRBD1	TRBV4-1	TRBJ2-4	TGCGCCAGCAGCTGGACAGGGCTGGCCAAAAACATTCAGTACTTC	CASSWTGLAKNIQYF
.	.	TRBV5-1	TRBJ1-3	TGCGCCAGCAGCTTGCGACAAACTGGCACTGGAAACACCATATATTTT	CASSLRQTGTGNTIYF
.	TRBD1	TRBV30	TRBJ1-2	TGTGCCTGGAGTGTGGGGACAGGGGATGGCTACACCTTC	CAWSVGTGDGYTF